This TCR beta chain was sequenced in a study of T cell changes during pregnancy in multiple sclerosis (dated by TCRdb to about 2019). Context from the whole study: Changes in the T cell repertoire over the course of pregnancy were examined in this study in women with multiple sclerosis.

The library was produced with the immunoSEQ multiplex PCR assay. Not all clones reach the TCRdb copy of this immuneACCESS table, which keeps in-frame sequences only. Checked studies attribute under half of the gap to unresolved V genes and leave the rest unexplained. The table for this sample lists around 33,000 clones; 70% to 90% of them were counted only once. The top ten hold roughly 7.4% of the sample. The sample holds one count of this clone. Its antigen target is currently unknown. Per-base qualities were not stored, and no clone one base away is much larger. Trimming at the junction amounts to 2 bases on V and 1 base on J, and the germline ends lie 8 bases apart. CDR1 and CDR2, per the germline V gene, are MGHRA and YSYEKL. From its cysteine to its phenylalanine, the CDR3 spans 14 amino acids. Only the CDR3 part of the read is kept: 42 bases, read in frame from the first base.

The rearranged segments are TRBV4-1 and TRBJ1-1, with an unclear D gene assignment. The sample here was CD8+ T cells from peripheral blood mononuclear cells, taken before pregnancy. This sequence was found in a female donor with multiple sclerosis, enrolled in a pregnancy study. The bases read TGCGCCAGCAGCCAACTATCCAAGAACACTGAAGCTTTCTTT. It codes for CASSQLSKNTEAFF.